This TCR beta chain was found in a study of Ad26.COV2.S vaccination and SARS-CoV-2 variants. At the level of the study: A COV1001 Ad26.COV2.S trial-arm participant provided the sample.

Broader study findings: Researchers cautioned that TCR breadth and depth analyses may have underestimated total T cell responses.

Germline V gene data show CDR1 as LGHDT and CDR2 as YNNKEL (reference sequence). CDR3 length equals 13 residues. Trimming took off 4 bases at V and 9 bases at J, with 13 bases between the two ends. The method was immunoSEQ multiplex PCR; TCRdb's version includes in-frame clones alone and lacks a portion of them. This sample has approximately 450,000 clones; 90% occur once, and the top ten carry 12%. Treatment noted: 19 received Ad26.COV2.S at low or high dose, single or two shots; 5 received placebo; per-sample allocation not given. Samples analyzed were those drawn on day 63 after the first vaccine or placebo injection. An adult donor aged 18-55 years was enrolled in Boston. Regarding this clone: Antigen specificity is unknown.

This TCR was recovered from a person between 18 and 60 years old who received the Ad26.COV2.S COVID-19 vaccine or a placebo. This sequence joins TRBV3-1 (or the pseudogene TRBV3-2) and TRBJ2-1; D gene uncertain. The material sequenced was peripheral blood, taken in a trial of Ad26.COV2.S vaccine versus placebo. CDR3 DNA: TGTGCCAGCAGCCCCTACATGGATGCTGAGCAGTTCTTC. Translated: CASSPYMDAEQFF.